The entry that follows covers one T cell receptor (beta chain) sequence. The sample is drawn from a study of CD8 T cells in Susac syndrome. Study-wide background: Sequencing included Susac syndrome patients, over five of them with active disease and about 8 in remission. Treatment status at blood draw for the Susac syndrome patients was therapy-naive, corticosteroids, or intravenous immunoglobulin alone.

Per the germline V gene, CDR1 is DFQATT and CDR2 is SNEGSKA (reference sequence). V was pared by 4 bases and J by 5 bases, with 10 bases of the junction left unmatched. This CDR3 is built from 16 residues. After extraction with the RNeasy kit, roughly 0.45 to 1 ug of the RNA was reverse transcribed using random hexamers. Each CDR3 protein is one row after TCRdb ran MiXCR on the immunoSEQ multiplex PCR reads. This sample carries some 58,000 distinct CDR3 sequences, 95% of them seen once, and the ten largest clones take roughly 0.79%. Peripheral blood CD8+ and CD4+ T cells were profiled by TCR beta sequencing. Under recently defined diagnostic criteria, the patients with Susac syndrome qualified as having definite or probable disease.

The origin of this receptor is a human donor with Susac syndrome. Material for sequencing was CD8+ T cells from PBMCs. The chain has TRBV20-1 and TRBJ2-2, with TRBD2 matching over 10 bases. The CDR3 protein is CSAKNPTSGQTGELFF. The CDR3 DNA reads TGCAGTGCTAAAAACCCGACTAGCGGGCAAACCGGGGAGCTGTTTTTT.